This TCR beta chain is drawn from a study of shared clonotypes between healthy human individuals. Points from the study as a whole: Clonotype sharing among donors, it was expected, would be affected by sequencing depth.

The data were produced by immunoSEQ multiplex PCR, yet TCRdb's version contains in-frame clones alone and is incomplete. The sample has a few million clones, approximately 90% seen once; the top ten hold 0.37%. In germline, CDR1 is SGHRS, CDR2 YFSETQ. CDR3 length equals 14 residues. V was clipped by 3 bases and J by 5 bases, with 14 bases between them. Comment on this clone: Its antigen remains unidentified.

The chain recombines TRBV5-1 with TRBJ1-1, with D possibly being TRBD1 (5 bases). The sequence derives from a man between 18 and 35 years old in good health. Some clones in this sample may be carry-over from other donors' samples. The sample taken for sequencing was naive CD4+ T cells from PBMCs. Subset meaning: CD45RA+ positively selected. The CDR3: CASSSSTVETEAFF. The CDR3 DNA follows: TGCGCCAGCAGCTCGTCGACAGTTGAAACTGAAGCTTTCTTT.